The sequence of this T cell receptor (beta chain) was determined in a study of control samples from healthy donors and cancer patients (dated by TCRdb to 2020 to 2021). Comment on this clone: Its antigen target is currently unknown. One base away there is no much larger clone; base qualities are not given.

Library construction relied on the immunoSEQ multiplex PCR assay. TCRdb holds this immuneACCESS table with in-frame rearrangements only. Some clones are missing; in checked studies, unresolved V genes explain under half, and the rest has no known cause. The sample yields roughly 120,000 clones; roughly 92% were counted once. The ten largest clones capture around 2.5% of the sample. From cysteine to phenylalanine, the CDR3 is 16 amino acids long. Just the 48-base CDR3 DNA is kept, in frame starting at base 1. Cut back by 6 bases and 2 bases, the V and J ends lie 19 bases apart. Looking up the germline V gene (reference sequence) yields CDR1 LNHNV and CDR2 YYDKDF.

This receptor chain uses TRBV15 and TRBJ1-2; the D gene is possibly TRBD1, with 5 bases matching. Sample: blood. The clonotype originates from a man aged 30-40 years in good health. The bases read TGTGCCACCAGAGTTGGGTTTGGGGGGGTAAACTATGGCTACACCTTC. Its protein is CATRVGFGGVNYGYTF.